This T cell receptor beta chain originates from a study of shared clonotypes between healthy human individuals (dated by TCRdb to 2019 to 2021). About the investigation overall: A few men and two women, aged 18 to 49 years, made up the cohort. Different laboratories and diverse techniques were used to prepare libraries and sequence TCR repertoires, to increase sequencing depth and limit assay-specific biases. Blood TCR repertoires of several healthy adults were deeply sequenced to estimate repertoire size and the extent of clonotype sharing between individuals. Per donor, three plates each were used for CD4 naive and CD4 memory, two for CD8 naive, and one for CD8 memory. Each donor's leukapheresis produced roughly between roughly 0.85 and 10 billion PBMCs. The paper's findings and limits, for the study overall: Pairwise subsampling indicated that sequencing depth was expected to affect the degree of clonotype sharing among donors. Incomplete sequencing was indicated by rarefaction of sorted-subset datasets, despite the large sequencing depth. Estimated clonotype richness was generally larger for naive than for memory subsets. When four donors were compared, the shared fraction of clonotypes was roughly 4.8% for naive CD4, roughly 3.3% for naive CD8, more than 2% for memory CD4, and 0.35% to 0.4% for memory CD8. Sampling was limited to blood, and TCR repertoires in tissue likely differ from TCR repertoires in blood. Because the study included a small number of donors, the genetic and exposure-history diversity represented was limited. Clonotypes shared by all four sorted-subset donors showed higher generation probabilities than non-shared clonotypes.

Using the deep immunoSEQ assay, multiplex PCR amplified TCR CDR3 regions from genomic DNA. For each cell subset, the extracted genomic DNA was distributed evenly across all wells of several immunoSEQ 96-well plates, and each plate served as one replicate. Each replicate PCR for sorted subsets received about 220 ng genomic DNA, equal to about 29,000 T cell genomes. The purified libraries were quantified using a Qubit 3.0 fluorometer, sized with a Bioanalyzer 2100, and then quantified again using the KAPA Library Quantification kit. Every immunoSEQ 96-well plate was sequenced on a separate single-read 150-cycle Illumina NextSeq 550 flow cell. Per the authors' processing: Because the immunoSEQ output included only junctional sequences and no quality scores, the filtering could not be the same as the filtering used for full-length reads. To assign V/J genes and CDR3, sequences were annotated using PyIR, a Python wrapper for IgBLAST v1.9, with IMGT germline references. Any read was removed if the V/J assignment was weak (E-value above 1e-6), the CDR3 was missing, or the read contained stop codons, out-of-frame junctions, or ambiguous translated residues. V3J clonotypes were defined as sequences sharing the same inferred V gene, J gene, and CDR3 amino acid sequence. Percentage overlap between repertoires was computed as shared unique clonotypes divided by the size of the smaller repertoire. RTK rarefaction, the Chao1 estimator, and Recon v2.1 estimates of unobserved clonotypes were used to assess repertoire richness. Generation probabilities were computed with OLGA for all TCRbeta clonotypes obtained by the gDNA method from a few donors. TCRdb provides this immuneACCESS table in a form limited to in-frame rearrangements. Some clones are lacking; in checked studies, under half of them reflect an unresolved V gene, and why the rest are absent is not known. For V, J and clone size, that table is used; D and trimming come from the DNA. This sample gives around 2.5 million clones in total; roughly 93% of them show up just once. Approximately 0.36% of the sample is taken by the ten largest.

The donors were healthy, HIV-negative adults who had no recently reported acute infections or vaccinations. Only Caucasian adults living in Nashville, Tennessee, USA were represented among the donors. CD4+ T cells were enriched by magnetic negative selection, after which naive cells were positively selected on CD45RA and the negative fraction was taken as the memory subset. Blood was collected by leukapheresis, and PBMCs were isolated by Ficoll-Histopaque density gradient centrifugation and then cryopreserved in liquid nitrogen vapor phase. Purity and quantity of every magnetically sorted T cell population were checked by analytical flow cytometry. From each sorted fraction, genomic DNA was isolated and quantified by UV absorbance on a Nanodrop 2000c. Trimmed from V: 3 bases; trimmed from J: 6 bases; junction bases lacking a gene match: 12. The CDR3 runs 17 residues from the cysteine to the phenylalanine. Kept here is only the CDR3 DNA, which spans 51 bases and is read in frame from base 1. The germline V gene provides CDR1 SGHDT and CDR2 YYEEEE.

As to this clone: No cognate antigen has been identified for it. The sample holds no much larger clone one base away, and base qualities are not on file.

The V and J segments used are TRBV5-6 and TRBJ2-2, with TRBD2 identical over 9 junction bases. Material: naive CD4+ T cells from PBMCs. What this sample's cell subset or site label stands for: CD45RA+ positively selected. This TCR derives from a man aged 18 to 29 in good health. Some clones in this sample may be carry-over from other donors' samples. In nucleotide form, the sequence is TGTGCCAGCAGCTCCCCGGCGAAGCGGGAGGTCCCCGGGGAGCTGTTTTTT. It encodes CASSSPAKREVPGELFF.